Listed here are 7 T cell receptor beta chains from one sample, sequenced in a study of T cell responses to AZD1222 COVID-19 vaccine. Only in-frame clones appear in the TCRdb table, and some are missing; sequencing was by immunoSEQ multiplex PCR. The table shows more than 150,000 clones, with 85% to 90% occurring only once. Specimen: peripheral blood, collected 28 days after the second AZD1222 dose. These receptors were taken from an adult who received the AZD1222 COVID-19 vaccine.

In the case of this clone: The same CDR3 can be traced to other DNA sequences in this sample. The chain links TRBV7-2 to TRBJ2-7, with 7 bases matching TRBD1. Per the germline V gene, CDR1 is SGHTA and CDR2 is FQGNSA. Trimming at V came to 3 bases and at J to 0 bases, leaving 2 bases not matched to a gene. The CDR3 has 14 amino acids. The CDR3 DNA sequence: TGTGCCAGCAGCTTGGGACAGCTCTCCTACGAGCAGTACTTC. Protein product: CASSLGQLSYEQYF.

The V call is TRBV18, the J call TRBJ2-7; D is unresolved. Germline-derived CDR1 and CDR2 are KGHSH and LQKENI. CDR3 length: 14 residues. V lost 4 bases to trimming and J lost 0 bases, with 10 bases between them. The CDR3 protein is CASSLDTSSYEQYF. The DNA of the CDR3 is TGTGCCAGCTCACTTGACACAAGCTCCTACGAGCAGTACTTC.

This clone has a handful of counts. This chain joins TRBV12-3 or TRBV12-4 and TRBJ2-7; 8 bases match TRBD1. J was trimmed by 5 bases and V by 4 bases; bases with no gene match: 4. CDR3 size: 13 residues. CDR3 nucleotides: TGTGCCAGCAGTTGGCAGGGGGCACACGAGCAGTACTTC. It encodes CASSWQGAHEQYF.

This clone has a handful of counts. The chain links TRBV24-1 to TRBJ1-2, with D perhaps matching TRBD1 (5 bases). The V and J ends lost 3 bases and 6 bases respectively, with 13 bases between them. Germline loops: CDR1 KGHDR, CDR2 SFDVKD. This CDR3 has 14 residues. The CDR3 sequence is CATSDRRVGNGYTF. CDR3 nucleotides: TGTGCCACCAGTGATCGCAGGGTAGGAAATGGCTACACCTTC.

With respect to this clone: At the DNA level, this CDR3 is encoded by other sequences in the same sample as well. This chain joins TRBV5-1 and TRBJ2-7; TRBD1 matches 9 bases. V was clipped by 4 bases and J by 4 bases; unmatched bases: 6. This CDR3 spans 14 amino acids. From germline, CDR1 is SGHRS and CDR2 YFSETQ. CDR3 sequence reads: CASSPGTGTYEQYF. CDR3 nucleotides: TGCGCCAGCAGCCCCGGGACAGGGACGTACGAGCAGTACTTC.

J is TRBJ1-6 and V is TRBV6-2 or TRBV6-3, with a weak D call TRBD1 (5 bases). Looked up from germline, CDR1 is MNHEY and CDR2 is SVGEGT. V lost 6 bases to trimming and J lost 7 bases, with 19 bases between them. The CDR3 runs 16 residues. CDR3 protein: CASSLKTGTGNSPLHF. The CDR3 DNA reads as TGTGCCAGCAGCCTGAAAACCGGGACGGGGAATTCACCCCTCCACTTT.

CDR3 DNA sequence: TGTGCCAGCAGTTTATTACCCTACCAGGCAACCTACGAGCAGTACTTC. Translated, it gives CASSLLPYQATYEQYF. The chain carries TRBV27 and TRBJ2-7; D is unresolved. The germline CDR1 and CDR2 sequences are MNHEY and SMNVEV (reference sequence). The CDR3 loop spans 16 amino acids. Trimming cost V 1 base and J 2 bases, with 15 bases left between them.